These 9 T cell receptor beta chains were sequenced from one sample in a study of T cell responses to AZD1222 COVID-19 vaccine (dated by TCRdb to the early 2020s). The time point label on this specimen signifies: baseline before first vaccination. Library method: the immunoSEQ multiplex PCR assay. TCRdb re-hosts the immuneACCESS table, in-frame sequences only. Its copies lack some clones; in the studies checked, an unresolved V gene accounts for under half of them, and the cause for the rest is not known. Here the sample has some 120,000 clones; about 90% occur a single time. The top ten clonotypes cover about 10% of the sample. The specimen comprised peripheral blood, sampled on day 0 of AZD1222 vaccination. These TCRs come from an adult in good health.

The chain joins TRBV2 to TRBJ1-1; D ambiguous. The V gene lost 7 bases and the J gene lost 1 base, with 10 bases spanning the gap. The CDR3 runs to 13 residues. Looked up from germline, CDR1 is SNHLY and CDR2 is FYNNEI. CDR3 sequence (DNA): TGTGCCAGCATGTACAGCGAGAACACTGAAGCTTTCTTT. This translates into CASMYSENTEAFF.

J is TRBJ1-3 and V is TRBV28; D gene ambiguous. CDR3 length equals 13 residues. Germline CDR1 is MDHEN and CDR2 is SYDVKM. V lost 8 bases, J lost 5 bases, and 13 bases lay in between. CDR3 nucleotides: TGTGCCAGCGCTACGGGTCGTCGAAACACCATATATTTT. This codes for CASATGRRNTIYF.

CDR3 sequence reads: CASSLPGQENTEAFF. The CDR3 DNA sequence: TGCGCCAGCAGCCTACCGGGACAAGAGAACACTGAAGCTTTCTTT. V is TRBV5-1 and J is TRBJ1-1; tentative D call: TRBD1 (6 bases). The CDR3 is made up of 15 amino acids. Germline-derived CDR1 and CDR2 are SGHRS and YFSETQ. Trimming pared 4 bases from V and 1 base from J, leaving 14 bases between.

This chain joins TRBV6-2 or TRBV6-3 and TRBJ1-2; D not certain. The CDR3 runs to 15 residues. CDR1 and CDR2 from the germline V gene are MNHEY and SVGEGT. The germline V and J ends were trimmed by 4 bases and 4 bases, with 16 bases remaining between them. CDR3 loop: CASSSSGSSTYGYTF. Written as DNA, the CDR3 is TGTGCCAGCAGTTCGTCCGGGTCCTCCACCTATGGCTACACCTTC.

J is TRBJ2-3 and V is TRBV29-1; unclear D gene. The CDR3 is made up of 14 amino acids. V lost 5 bases, J lost 2 bases, and 14 bases lay in between. In germline, CDR1 is SQVTM, CDR2 ANQGSEA. The CDR3 nucleotides read TGCAGCGTTCGTAGCCTCTGGGCCACAGATACGCAGTATTTT. It translates to CSVRSLWATDTQYF.

There are a few counts of this clone. This rearrangement joins TRBV5-4 to TRBJ1-1; 8 bases match TRBD1. The CDR3 has 13 amino acids. J gave up 7 bases and V 0 bases, and 2 bases lay outside the gene matches. Germline V gene sequence: CDR1 SGHNT, CDR2 YYREEE (reference sequence). The CDR3 region is CASSLGGTGEAFF. Written as DNA, the CDR3 is TGTGCCAGCAGCTTGGGTGGGACAGGTGAAGCTTTCTTT.

V gene TRBV30 combines with J gene TRBJ1-2; D remains ambiguous. CDR1 is GTSNPN and CDR2 is SVGIG in the germline V gene (reference sequence). The V gene lost 0 bases and the J gene lost 4 bases, with 6 bases spanning the gap. The CDR3 length is 12 residues. The CDR3 sequence: CAWSVGFYGYTF. CDR3 DNA: TGTGCCTGGAGTGTAGGTTTCTATGGCTACACCTTC.

The rearrangement uses TRBV27 and TRBJ1-2, with D tentatively TRBD1 (6 bases). CDR3 length: 15 amino acids. The germline V and J ends were trimmed by 1 base and 5 bases, with 14 bases remaining between them. Germline assignment: CDR1 MNHEY and CDR2 SMNVEV (reference sequence). As DNA, the CDR3 is TGTGCCAGCAGTTTATATAGGGGGGAGTTATATGGCTACACCTTC. Its protein is CASSLYRGELYGYTF.

The chain carries TRBV6-6 and TRBJ1-5, with TRBD1 matching 7 bases. Trimming took 4 bases from V and 6 from J; bases not matched to a gene: 9. This CDR3 contains 15 residues. CDR1 and CDR2 from the germline V gene are MNHNY and SVGAGI (reference sequence). The CDR3 nucleotides read TGTGCCAGCAGTTTCTCGGACAGGTCGGGTCAGCCCCAGCATTTT. It encodes CASSFSDRSGQPQHF.